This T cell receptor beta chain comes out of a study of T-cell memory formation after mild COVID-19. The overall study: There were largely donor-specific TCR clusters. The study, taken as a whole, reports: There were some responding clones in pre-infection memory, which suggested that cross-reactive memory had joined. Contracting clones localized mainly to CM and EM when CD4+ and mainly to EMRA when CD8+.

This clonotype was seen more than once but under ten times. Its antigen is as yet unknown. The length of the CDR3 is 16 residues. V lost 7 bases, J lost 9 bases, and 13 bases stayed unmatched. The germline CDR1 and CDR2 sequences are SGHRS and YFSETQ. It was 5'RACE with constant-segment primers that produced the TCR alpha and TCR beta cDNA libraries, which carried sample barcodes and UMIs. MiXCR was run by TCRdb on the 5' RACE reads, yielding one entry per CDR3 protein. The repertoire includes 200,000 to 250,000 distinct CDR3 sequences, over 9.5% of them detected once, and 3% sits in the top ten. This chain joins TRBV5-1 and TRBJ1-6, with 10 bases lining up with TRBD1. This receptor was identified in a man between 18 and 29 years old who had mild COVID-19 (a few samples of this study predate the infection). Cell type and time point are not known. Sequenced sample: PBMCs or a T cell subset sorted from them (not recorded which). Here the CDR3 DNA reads TGCGCCAGCCGGATCACGACAGGGGGCAGTAGTTCACCCCTCCACTTT. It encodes CASRITTGGSSSPLHF.